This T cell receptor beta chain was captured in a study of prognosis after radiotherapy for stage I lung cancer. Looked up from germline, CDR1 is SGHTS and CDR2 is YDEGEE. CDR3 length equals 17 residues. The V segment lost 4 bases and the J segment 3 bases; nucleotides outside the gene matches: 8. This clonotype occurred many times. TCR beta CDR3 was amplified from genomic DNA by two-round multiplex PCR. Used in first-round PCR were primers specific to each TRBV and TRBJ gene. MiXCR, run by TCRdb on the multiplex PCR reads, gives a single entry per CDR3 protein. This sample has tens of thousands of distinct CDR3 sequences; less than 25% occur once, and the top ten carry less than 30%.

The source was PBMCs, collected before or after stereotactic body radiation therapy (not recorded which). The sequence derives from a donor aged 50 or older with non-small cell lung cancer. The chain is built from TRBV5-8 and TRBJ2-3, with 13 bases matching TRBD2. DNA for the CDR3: TGTGCCAGCAGCCCCGGACTAGCGGGAGATAGGACAGATACGCAGTATTTT. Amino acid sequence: CASSPGLAGDRTDTQYF.